Each of the 21 T cell receptor beta chains below was sequenced from the same sample in a study of T cells in narcolepsy. Measured with immunoSEQ multiplex PCR; TCRdb has only the in-frame clones, and not every one. In the table there are just over 20,000 clones, roughly 80% of which are singletons. The sample consisted of memory (CD45RA-) CD4+ T cells from blood. These receptors all stem from a human donor in good health.

V and J are TRBV7-9 and TRBJ2-5; D is ambiguous. Germline CDR1 SEHNR, CDR2 FQNEAQ (reference sequence). This CDR3 comprises 14 residues. V shed 6 bases and J shed 5 bases, with 16 bases lying between them. The CDR3 spells CASSLRAGLETQYF. CDR3 nucleotides: TGTGCCAGCAGTTTACGGGCCGGGTTGGAGACCCAGTACTTC. Supplemented by reference TRBV7-9 and TRBJ2-5, the full variable domain reads DTGVSQNPRHKITKRGQNVTFRCDPISEHNRLYWYRQTLGQGPEFLTYFQNEAQLEKSRLLSDRFSAERPKGSFSTLEIQRTEQGDSAMYLCASSLRAGLETQYFGPGTRLLVL.

As concerns this clone: One end of the junction varies from germline; a read error may be responsible. This rearrangement joins TRBV2 to TRBJ2-4; TRBD1 matches at 8 bases. Germline V gene sequence: CDR1 SNHLY, CDR2 FYNNEI. This CDR3 comprises 11 residues. CDR3 protein: CASREGQGEYF. CDR3 DNA sequence: TGTGCCAGCAGGGAAGGACAGGGAGAATACTTC.

This chain links TRBV28 with TRBJ1-4; D remains ambiguous. The CDR3 runs 18 residues. Germline CDR1 is MDHEN and CDR2 is SYDVKM. Trimming took 6 bases from V and 8 from J, leaving 28 bases between them. The CDR3 DNA reads TGTGCCAGCAGCCCAATCCAATCACCGGGCCCCTCTTGGGAAAAACTGTTTTTT. It specifies CASSPIQSPGPSWEKLFF. Looking up the rest from reference TRBV28 and TRBJ1-4 gives the full variable domain: DVKVTQSSRYLVKRTGEKVFLECVQDMDHENMFWYRQDPGLGLRLIYFSYDVKMKEKGDIPEGYSVSREKKERFSLILESASTNQTSMYLCASSPIQSPGPSWEKLFFGSGTQLSVL.

The chain uses TRBV7-2 and TRBJ2-3; tentatively, D is TRBD2 (5 bases). CDR1 is SGHTA and CDR2 is FQGNSA in the germline V gene. Trimming took 5 bases from V and 3 from J, leaving 9 bases between them. The CDR3 consists of 13 residues. Here the CDR3 reads CASSPRRTDTQYF. The DNA of the CDR3 is TGTGCCAGCAGCCCTCGGAGGACAGATACGCAGTATTTT.

This sequence joins TRBV4-2 and TRBJ2-7; possible D gene TRBD1, 6 bases. Looked up from germline, CDR1 is LGHNA and CDR2 is YNFKEQ. Trimming removed 4 bases at V and 2 bases at J, with 9 bases between. The CDR3 covers 13 residues. The CDR3 DNA reads as TGTGCCAGCAGCCCCAGGACAGCCTACGAGCAGTACTTC. Its translation is CASSPRTAYEQYF.

This chain uses TRBV6-5 with TRBJ1-6; 7 bases fit TRBD1. This CDR3 has 14 amino acids. Germline lookup yields CDR1 MNHEY and CDR2 SVGAGI. Trimming took 5 bases from V and 9 from J; bases not matched to a gene: 7. The CDR3 DNA reads as TGTGCCAGCAGTAACAGGGGTCAGGCTTCACCCCTCCACTTT. It is translated as CASSNRGQASPLHF.

The CDR3 bases are TGTGCCTGGAACACCAACCCGGACTATGGCTACACCTTC. It encodes CAWNTNPDYGYTF. J is TRBJ1-2 and V is TRBV30, with unresolved D. The CDR3 totals 13 residues. The germline gives CDR1 GTSNPN, CDR2 SVGIG (reference sequence). Trimming cost V 4 bases and J 3 bases, with 12 bases left between them.

The V gene is TRBV5-4, the J gene TRBJ2-3; D is possibly TRBD1 or TRBD2 (5 bases each). CDR3 length: 15 amino acids. CDR1 is SGHNT and CDR2 is YYREEE in the germline V gene (reference sequence). Trimming cost V 0 bases and J 6 bases, with 14 bases left between them. CDR3 coding DNA: TGTGCCAGCAGCTTGGTCGGGACCCGGTCGGATACGCAGTATTTT. Its translation is CASSLVGTRSDTQYF. Supplemented by reference TRBV5-4 and TRBJ2-3, the full variable domain reads ETGVTQSPTHLIKTRGQQVTLRCSSQSGHNTVSWYQQALGQGPQFIFQYYREEENGRGNFPPRFSGLQFPNYSSELNVNALELDDSALYLCASSLVGTRSDTQYFGPGTRLTVL.

The gene calls are TRBV6-1 and TRBJ1-2; D may be TRBD1 (5 bases). This CDR3 has 13 amino acids. The V end was cut by 6 bases, the J end by 4 bases, with 12 bases between. Looked up from germline, CDR1 is MNHNS and CDR2 is SASEGT. CDR3 coding DNA: TGTGCCAGCAGCCCGTCAGGGATCTATGGCTACACCTTC. This encodes CASSPSGIYGYTF.

This clone was observed a single time. The gene calls are TRBV7-2 and TRBJ2-3, with 7 nucleotides matching TRBD1. The CDR3 consists of 15 residues. From germline, CDR1 is SGHTA and CDR2 FQGNSA. With V trimmed by 1 base and J by 1 base, 2 bases remained unmatched. CDR3 nucleotides: TGTGCCAGCAGCTTAGACGGGACAGGCACAGATACGCAGTATTTT. Its protein is CASSLDGTGTDTQYF.

The rearrangement links TRBV19 to TRBJ2-2; either TRBD1 or TRBD2 may supply D (5 bases each). V lost 1 base, J lost 9 bases, and 9 bases lay in between. The CDR3 runs 13 residues. In germline, CDR1 is LNHDA, CDR2 SQIVND (reference sequence). CDR3 coding DNA: TGTGCCAGTAGTATAGGAGGGGCCCGGGAGCTGTTTTTT. Protein: CASSIGGARELFF.

This sequence joins TRBV29-1 and TRBJ2-1, with 9 bases lining up with TRBD2. Germline V gene sequence: CDR1 SQVTM, CDR2 ANQGSEA. This CDR3 is 16 amino acids long. Germline trimming cut 4 bases from V and 0 bases from J; bases unmatched to any gene: 7. CDR3 nucleotide sequence: TGCAGCGTTGCCTCCGGACTAGCGAGCTCCTACAATGAGCAGTTCTTC. It yields the protein CSVASGLASSYNEQFF.

The CDR3 loop reads CASSQEVRGETQYF. Here the CDR3 DNA reads TGTGCCAGCAGCCAAGAAGTTAGGGGAGAGACCCAGTACTTC. The V gene is TRBV4-2, the J gene TRBJ2-5; tentatively, D is TRBD1 (5 bases). The CDR3 covers 14 residues. Looked up from germline, CDR1 is LGHNA and CDR2 is YNFKEQ. The V and J ends lost 0 bases and 4 bases respectively, with 9 bases between them.

This chain uses TRBV5-1 with TRBJ2-5; the D gene could be TRBD1 or TRBD2 (5 bases each). Trimming stripped 4 bases from V and 5 bases from J, with 12 bases between. CDR1 and CDR2 (germline): SGHRS, YFSETQ. This CDR3 has 13 amino acids. Here the CDR3 reads CASSGEGQETQYF. The CDR3 bases are TGCGCCAGCAGCGGCGAGGGGCAGGAGACCCAGTACTTC. The full variable domain, with the rest looked up from reference TRBV5-1 and TRBJ2-5, is KAGVTQTPRYLIKTRGQQVTLSCSPISGHRSVSWYQQTPGQGLQFLFEYFSETQRNKGNFPGRFSGRQFSNSRSEMNVSTLELGDSALYLCASSGEGQETQYFGPGTRLLVL.

The chain carries TRBV6-1 and TRBJ2-5; TRBD2 might be the D (5 bases). Germline lookup yields CDR1 MNHNS and CDR2 SASEGT. V lost 5 bases to trimming and J lost 5 bases, with 18 bases between them. The CDR3 consists of 15 residues. The CDR3 coding sequence is TGTGCCAGCAGTAACCGGGAAACCCAGCGGGAGACCCAGTACTTC. Its translation is CASSNRETQRETQYF.

The chain links TRBV29-1 to TRBJ1-2, with D unclear. The CDR3 covers 11 residues. V lost 7 bases, J lost 2 bases, and 8 bases lay in between. Germline lookup yields CDR1 SQVTM and CDR2 ANQGSEA. This CDR3 is CSGVSNYGYTF. The CDR3 nucleotides are TGCAGCGGGGTCTCCAACTATGGCTACACCTTC.

The chain employs TRBV6-1 and TRBJ1-5; no clear D gene. CDR3 size: 13 residues. In germline, CDR1 is MNHNS, CDR2 SASEGT. Trimming removed 8 bases from V and 7 bases from J, with 15 bases in between. The CDR3 DNA sequence: TGTGCCAGCCAAGCGCCCGGAGACCAGCCCCAGCATTTT. The encoded protein is CASQAPGDQPQHF.

The gene calls are TRBV29-1 and TRBJ1-1; TRBD1 matches 10 bases. The CDR3 has 15 amino acids. With V trimmed by 6 bases and J by 4 bases, 11 bases remained unmatched. Germline CDR1 is SQVTM and CDR2 is ANQGSEA. CDR3 sequence: CSVRVGTGVGTEAFF. For the CDR3, the DNA is TGCAGCGTCCGGGTAGGGACAGGGGTGGGCACTGAAGCTTTCTTT.

The chain combines TRBV6-1 with TRBJ2-7, with D perhaps matching TRBD2 (6 bases). V shed 6 bases and J shed 0 bases, with 15 bases lying between them. The V gene's germline CDR1 is MNHNS and CDR2 SASEGT. The CDR3 extends over 15 amino acids. The CDR3 loop is CASSLLAGSSYEQYF. The CDR3 nucleotides are TGTGCCAGCAGCCTCCTCGCGGGGAGCTCCTACGAGCAGTACTTC.

A word on this clone: One end of the junction is discordant with germline, which a read error may explain. The chain couples TRBV6-1 to TRBJ1-1, with no clear D. There are 13 residues in the CDR3. Germline CDR1 and CDR2: MNHNS and SASEGT. The CDR3 bases are TGTGCCAGCAACGCCTACCAGAACGCTGAAGCTTTCTTT. It encodes CASNAYQNAEAFF.

The chain recombines TRBV4-3 with TRBJ2-7; TRBD2 matches at 7 bases. The junction had 1 base not matched to a gene; V was cut back by 1 base and J by 1 base. CDR3 size: 14 residues. Germline V gene sequence: CDR1 LGHNA, CDR2 YSLEER. The DNA of the CDR3 is TGCGCCAGCAGCCAAGGACTAGCTTCCTACGAGCAGTACTTC. Residues: CASSQGLASYEQYF.